This is a list of T cell receptor beta chains from one sample in a study of early T cells in non-severe SARS-CoV-2 infection. In TCRdb, the 5' RACE reads were re-called with MiXCR into one record per CDR3 protein. The sample shows about 70,000 distinct CDR3 sequences, about 11% of them seen only once. Sequencing was performed on whole blood. The receptors derive from an adult who was a healthcare worker with PCR-confirmed SARS-CoV-2 infection or an uninfected control (not recorded which). CDR3s include the opening cysteine and the closing phenylalanine or tryptophan. D genes are given only for firm matches. A row's size may be missing; if present it is once, few, many or a size class.

abundance: many; d_gene: .; j_gene: TRBJ1-6; v_gene: TRBV18; CDR3aa: CASSPDRDSPLHF; CDR3nt: TGTGCCAGCTCACCAGACAGAGATTCACCCCTCCACTTT
abundance: few; d_gene: .; j_gene: TRBJ1-6; v_gene: TRBV14; CDR3aa: CASSHRTGTYNSPLHF; CDR3nt: TGTGCCAGCAGCCACAGGACGGGAACCTATAATTCACCCCTCCACTTT
abundance: many; d_gene: TRBD1; j_gene: TRBJ2-7; v_gene: TRBV7-6; CDR3aa: CASSFRAGQAYEQYF; CDR3nt: TGTGCCAGCAGCTTTCGGGCCGGACAGGCCTACGAGCAGTACTTC
abundance: .; d_gene: .; j_gene: TRBJ1-1; v_gene: TRBV6-1; CDR3aa: CASTPTVDTEAFF; CDR3nt: TGTGCCAGCACCCCGACAGTAGACACTGAAGCTTTCTTT
abundance: .; d_gene: .; j_gene: TRBJ1-1; v_gene: TRBV12-5; CDR3aa: CARIEGQNTEAFF; CDR3nt: TGTGCTAGGATCGAGGGACAGAACACTGAAGCTTTCTTT
abundance: many; d_gene: .; j_gene: TRBJ1-2; v_gene: TRBV12-5; CDR3aa: CASGFSNYGYTF; CDR3nt: TGTGCTAGTGGTTTCTCTAACTATGGCTACACCTTC
abundance: few; d_gene: .; j_gene: TRBJ2-1; v_gene: TRBV28; CDR3aa: CASRMNYNEQFF; CDR3nt: TGTGCCAGCAGGATGAACTACAATGAGCAGTTCTTC
abundance: many; d_gene: TRBD2; j_gene: TRBJ2-1; v_gene: TRBV12-3/TRBV12-4; CDR3aa: CASTSGAAGNEQFF; CDR3nt: TGTGCCAGCACTAGCGGGGCGGCAGGCAATGAGCAGTTCTTC
abundance: few; d_gene: .; j_gene: TRBJ2-5; v_gene: TRBV12-5; CDR3aa: CASGLAGIPQETQYF; CDR3nt: TGTGCTAGTGGTTTGGCCGGCATTCCTCAAGAGACCCAGTACTTC
abundance: .; d_gene: TRBD1; j_gene: TRBJ2-1; v_gene: TRBV7-6; CDR3aa: CASSSDRGSYNEQFF; CDR3nt: TGTGCCAGCAGCTCCGACAGGGGTTCCTACAATGAGCAGTTCTTC
abundance: .; d_gene: TRBD1; j_gene: TRBJ1-5; v_gene: TRBV20-1; CDR3aa: CSATDRNQPQHF; CDR3nt: TGCAGTGCTACGGACAGGAATCAGCCCCAGCATTTT
abundance: many; d_gene: TRBD1; j_gene: TRBJ1-5; v_gene: TRBV7-2; CDR3aa: CASSPFTGQGRVEWSNQPQHF; CDR3nt: TGTGCCAGCAGCCCCTTTACAGGACAGGGAAGGGTTGAGTGGAGCAATCAGCCCCAGCATTTT
abundance: few; d_gene: .; j_gene: TRBJ1-1; v_gene: TRBV13; CDR3aa: CASSLAPDPSGGTEAFF; CDR3nt: TGTGCCAGCAGCTTAGCCCCTGACCCGTCCGGGGGCACTGAAGCTTTCTTT
abundance: few; d_gene: TRBD2; j_gene: TRBJ2-7; v_gene: TRBV6-6; CDR3aa: CASSYSSGLAGGDHEQYF; CDR3nt: TGTGCCAGCAGTTACTCGTCAGGACTAGCGGGGGGGGACCACGAGCAGTACTTC
abundance: few; d_gene: .; j_gene: TRBJ1-1; v_gene: TRBV18; CDR3aa: CASSPHVGEAGTEAFF; CDR3nt: TGTGCCAGCTCACCACATGTGGGGGAAGCGGGCACTGAAGCTTTCTTT
abundance: many; d_gene: .; j_gene: TRBJ1-6; v_gene: TRBV5-1; CDR3aa: CASSSSSGGNSPLHF; CDR3nt: TGCGCCAGCAGCTCCTCTTCCGGCGGTAATTCACCCCTCCACTTT
abundance: few; d_gene: TRBD1; j_gene: TRBJ2-3; v_gene: TRBV12-3/TRBV12-4; CDR3aa: CASSYRRQGLTDTQYF; CDR3nt: TGTGCCAGCAGTTACCGACGACAGGGGCTCACAGATACGCAGTATTTT
abundance: many; d_gene: TRBD2; j_gene: TRBJ2-5; v_gene: TRBV10-3; CDR3aa: CATAPGDWTSGGETQYF; CDR3nt: TGTGCCACCGCTCCTGGGGATTGGACTAGCGGTGGGGAGACCCAGTACTTC
abundance: many; d_gene: TRBD1; j_gene: TRBJ1-1; v_gene: TRBV10-3; CDR3aa: CAISELKWDRVKRRANTEAFF; CDR3nt: TGTGCCATCAGTGAGTTAAAGTGGGACAGGGTTAAACGGCGGGCGAACACTGAAGCTTTCTTT
abundance: many; d_gene: .; j_gene: TRBJ2-7; v_gene: TRBV7-9; CDR3aa: CASSLRGRDSEQYF; CDR3nt: TGTGCCAGCAGCTTAAGGGGACGGGACTCCGAGCAGTACTTC
abundance: .; d_gene: TRBD2; j_gene: TRBJ2-4; v_gene: TRBV5-1; CDR3aa: CASSPGTSPRWDIQYF; CDR3nt: TGCGCCAGCAGCCCCGGGACTAGCCCTAGATGGGACATTCAGTACTTC
abundance: .; d_gene: TRBD1; j_gene: TRBJ2-7; v_gene: TRBV10-3; CDR3aa: CAISWTGGSYEQYF; CDR3nt: TGTGCCATCAGCTGGACAGGGGGGTCCTACGAGCAGTACTTC
abundance: few; d_gene: TRBD1; j_gene: TRBJ1-3; v_gene: TRBV7-6; CDR3aa: CASSPTGTGDGNTIYF; CDR3nt: TGTGCCAGCAGCCCAACCGGGACAGGGGATGGAAACACCATATATTTT
abundance: many; d_gene: TRBD1; j_gene: TRBJ2-7; v_gene: TRBV20-1; CDR3aa: CSARVLKGTGGIYEQYF; CDR3nt: TGCAGTGCTAGGGTTTTGAAGGGGACAGGGGGCATCTACGAGCAGTACTTC
abundance: many; d_gene: .; j_gene: TRBJ2-7; v_gene: TRBV29-1; CDR3aa: CSVVPDRTSYEQYF; CDR3nt: TGCAGCGTTGTCCCAGACAGGACTTCCTACGAGCAGTACTTC
abundance: few; d_gene: .; j_gene: TRBJ2-1; v_gene: TRBV19; CDR3aa: CASSFGVTSNEQFF; CDR3nt: TGTGCCAGTAGTTTCGGGGTTACTTCCAATGAGCAGTTCTTC
abundance: few; d_gene: TRBD2; j_gene: TRBJ2-2; v_gene: TRBV7-9; CDR3aa: CASSAPLAGGPANTGELFF; CDR3nt: TGTGCCAGCAGCGCGCCACTAGCGGGGGGGCCTGCGAACACCGGGGAGCTGTTTTTT
abundance: many; d_gene: TRBD1; j_gene: TRBJ1-1; v_gene: TRBV20-1; CDR3aa: CSARRGGRMNTEAFF; CDR3nt: TGCAGTGCTAGAAGAGGGGGCAGAATGAACACTGAAGCTTTCTTT
abundance: few; d_gene: .; j_gene: TRBJ1-3; v_gene: TRBV5-8; CDR3aa: CASSLYSGNTIYF; CDR3nt: TGTGCCAGCAGCTTATACTCTGGAAACACCATATATTTT
abundance: few; d_gene: .; j_gene: TRBJ1-2; v_gene: TRBV9; CDR3aa: CASSVGRNYGYTF; CDR3nt: TGTGCCAGCAGCGTGGGACGGAACTATGGCTACACCTTC
abundance: many; d_gene: .; j_gene: TRBJ1-6; v_gene: TRBV10-3; CDR3aa: CAISQSGGRSPLHF; CDR3nt: TGTGCCATCAGTCAGTCCGGGGGGCGTTCACCCCTCCACTTT
abundance: many; d_gene: TRBD1; j_gene: TRBJ2-7; v_gene: TRBV14; CDR3aa: CASSAAGGGEQYF; CDR3nt: TGTGCCAGCAGCGCAGCAGGGGGCGGCGAGCAGTACTTC
abundance: .; d_gene: .; j_gene: TRBJ2-2; v_gene: TRBV6-2/TRBV6-3; CDR3aa: CASSYSTGRTGELFF; CDR3nt: TGTGCCAGCAGTTACTCGACAGGGAGGACCGGGGAGCTGTTTTTT
abundance: .; d_gene: .; j_gene: TRBJ2-1; v_gene: TRBV2; CDR3aa: CASDAYKDLDEQFF; CDR3nt: TGTGCCAGCGACGCGTACAAGGACCTCGATGAGCAGTTCTTC
abundance: .; d_gene: .; j_gene: TRBJ2-5; v_gene: TRBV7-9; CDR3aa: CASSHRDHQETQYF; CDR3nt: TGTGCCAGCAGCCACCGGGACCACCAAGAGACCCAGTACTTC
abundance: many; d_gene: .; j_gene: TRBJ2-3; v_gene: TRBV27; CDR3aa: CASRRGALSTDTQYF; CDR3nt: TGTGCCAGCCGAAGGGGGGCTCTGTCAACAGATACGCAGTATTTT
abundance: few; d_gene: .; j_gene: TRBJ2-7; v_gene: TRBV7-6; CDR3aa: CASSLGPRAPYEQYF; CDR3nt: TGTGCCAGCAGCTTAGGGCCCAGGGCCCCCTACGAGCAGTACTTC
abundance: .; d_gene: .; j_gene: TRBJ1-2; v_gene: TRBV5-8; CDR3aa: CASSLYQGAYGYTF; CDR3nt: TGTGCCAGCAGCTTGTACCAGGGTGCCTATGGCTACACCTTC
abundance: .; d_gene: TRBD2; j_gene: TRBJ2-3; v_gene: TRBV27; CDR3aa: CASSPRAGVTDTQYF; CDR3nt: TGTGCCAGCAGTCCCAGGGCGGGGGTCACAGATACGCAGTATTTT
abundance: many; d_gene: .; j_gene: TRBJ1-1; v_gene: TRBV29-1; CDR3aa: CSVGIYRQVNTEAFF; CDR3nt: TGCAGCGTGGGTATATATAGACAGGTTAACACTGAAGCTTTCTTT
abundance: few; d_gene: .; j_gene: TRBJ2-2; v_gene: TRBV5-1; CDR3aa: CASSFNTGELFF; CDR3nt: TGCGCCAGCAGCTTTAACACCGGGGAGCTGTTTTTT
abundance: .; d_gene: .; j_gene: TRBJ1-6; v_gene: TRBV11-3; CDR3aa: CASSLRGSPLHF; CDR3nt: TGTGCCAGCAGCTTGCGGGGATCACCCCTCCACTTT
abundance: many; d_gene: .; j_gene: TRBJ2-5; v_gene: TRBV19; CDR3aa: CATEGGQKAYQETQYF; CDR3nt: TGTGCCACCGAGGGCGGACAGAAAGCGTACCAAGAGACCCAGTACTTC
abundance: few; d_gene: .; j_gene: TRBJ1-2; v_gene: TRBV12-5; CDR3aa: CASGLVRDPYGYTF; CDR3nt: TGTGCTAGTGGTTTGGTACGAGACCCCTATGGCTACACCTTC
abundance: few; d_gene: .; j_gene: TRBJ2-7; v_gene: TRBV12-3/TRBV12-4; CDR3aa: CASRGDNPMEQYF; CDR3nt: TGTGCCAGCAGGGGGGACAACCCTATGGAACAGTACTTC
abundance: .; d_gene: .; j_gene: TRBJ1-1; v_gene: TRBV6-5; CDR3aa: CASSYSPRGSRGTEAFF; CDR3nt: TGTGCCAGCAGTTACTCCCCCCGGGGGAGCCGGGGGACTGAAGCTTTCTTT
abundance: .; d_gene: .; j_gene: TRBJ2-7; v_gene: TRBV9; CDR3aa: CASSVVPDPYEQYF; CDR3nt: TGTGCCAGCAGCGTAGTCCCCGACCCCTACGAGCAGTACTTC
abundance: .; d_gene: TRBD2; j_gene: TRBJ2-3; v_gene: TRBV11-3; CDR3aa: CASSSPGLESDTQYF; CDR3nt: TGTGCCAGCAGCTCGCCGGGACTAGAGTCAGATACGCAGTATTTT
abundance: few; d_gene: TRBD2; j_gene: TRBJ2-3; v_gene: TRBV7-9; CDR3aa: CASSRTSGGRTDTQYF; CDR3nt: TGTGCCAGCAGCCGGACTAGCGGGGGGCGCACAGATACGCAGTATTTT
abundance: few; d_gene: .; j_gene: TRBJ2-5; v_gene: TRBV20-1; CDR3aa: CSARPRVQETQYF; CDR3nt: TGCAGTGCTAGACCCAGGGTACAAGAGACCCAGTACTTC
abundance: .; d_gene: .; j_gene: TRBJ1-2; v_gene: TRBV5-1; CDR3aa: CASSPTGIDYGYTF; CDR3nt: TGCGCCAGCAGCCCCACGGGGATCGACTATGGCTACACCTTC